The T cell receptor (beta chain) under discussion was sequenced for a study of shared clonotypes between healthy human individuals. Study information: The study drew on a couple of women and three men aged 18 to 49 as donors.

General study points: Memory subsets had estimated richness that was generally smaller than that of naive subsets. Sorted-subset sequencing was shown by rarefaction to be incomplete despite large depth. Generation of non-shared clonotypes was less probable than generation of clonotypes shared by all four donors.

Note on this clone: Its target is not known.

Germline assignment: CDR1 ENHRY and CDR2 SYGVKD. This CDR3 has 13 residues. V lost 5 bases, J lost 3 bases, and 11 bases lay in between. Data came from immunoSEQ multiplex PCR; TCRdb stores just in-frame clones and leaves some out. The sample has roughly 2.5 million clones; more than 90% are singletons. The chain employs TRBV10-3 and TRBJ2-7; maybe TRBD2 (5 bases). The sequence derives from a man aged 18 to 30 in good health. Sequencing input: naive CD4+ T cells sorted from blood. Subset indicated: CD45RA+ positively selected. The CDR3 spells CAISLTSNYEQYF. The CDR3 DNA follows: TGTGCCATCAGTTTAACTAGTAACTACGAGCAGTACTTC.